This passage covers 10 T cell receptor beta chains from one sample sequenced in a study of T cells expressing NK-cell markers. TCRdb re-called the 5' RACE reads; one entry per CDR3 protein, DNA not given. Its clone listing holds roughly 450,000 distinct CDR3 sequences. Sequenced input: blood T cells: a sorted CD56 or NKG2C T cell subset, CD4+ or CD8+ T cells, or bulk PBMC T cells (not recorded which). These receptor sequences come from a woman between 50 and 59 years old in good health.

The rearrangement uses TRBV5-1 and TRBJ1-1. The CDR3 sequence is 13 residues long. Per the germline V gene, CDR1 is SGHRS and CDR2 is YFSETQ. CDR3 sequence: CASSSTAGTEAFF.

The V gene is TRBV29-1, the J gene TRBJ1-1; TCRdb returns TRBD1, unconfirmable since there is no DNA. The germline gives CDR1 SQVTM, CDR2 ANQGSEA. The CDR3 contains 14 residues. This CDR3 reads CSVDAGVRNTEAFF.

V gene TRBV29-1 combines with J gene TRBJ1-2; with no DNA, the TCRdb D assignment of TRBD1 cannot be verified. This CDR3 is 18 amino acids long. From germline, CDR1 is SQVTM and CDR2 ANQGSEA. CDR3 protein: CSVENVWTVAQANYGYTF.

The J gene is TRBJ1-5, the V gene TRBV6-1; TCRdb's assignment of TRBD1 cannot be checked, as there is no DNA. Germline assignment: CDR1 MNHNS and CDR2 SASEGT. This CDR3 is 15 amino acids long. The CDR3 spells CASSDGRGSNQPQHF.

The chain carries TRBV27 and TRBJ2-1; without DNA, the TCRdb call of TRBD2 cannot be checked. Germline V lookup: CDR1 MNHEY, CDR2 SMNVEV (reference sequence). The length of the CDR3 is 18 residues. The CDR3 spells CASSLTPPGLANNNEQFF.

The V gene is TRBV11-2, the J gene TRBJ2-1; no DNA is available, so the TRBD2 call from TCRdb remains unchecked. The germline gives CDR1 SGHAT, CDR2 FQNNGV. There are 12 residues in the CDR3. The CDR3 loop reads CASKGGDNEQFF.

The gene calls are TRBV3-1 and TRBJ2-7; without DNA, the TCRdb call of TRBD1 cannot be checked. The CDR3 extends over 12 amino acids. Per the germline V gene, CDR1 is LGHDT and CDR2 is YNNKEL (reference sequence). The CDR3: CASSQATSGVYF.

V and J are TRBV19 and TRBJ1-5; the TCRdb call, TRBD1, lacks DNA for checking. The CDR3 totals 17 residues. CDR1 and CDR2 (germline): LNHDA, SQIVND (reference sequence). The CDR3 protein is CASSIDRWGLPNQPQHF.

The V and J genes are TRBV12-3 or TRBV12-4 and TRBJ2-5; TCRdb outputs TRBD1, but without DNA this stays unchecked. The CDR3 is 14 amino acids. CDR3 amino acids: CASSLLRGEETQYF.

The CDR3 sequence: CASSGTRQYTEAFF. The J gene is TRBJ1-1, the V gene TRBV28; TCRdb names TRBD1, which stays unverified in the absence of DNA. The CDR3 runs to 14 residues. In germline, CDR1 is MDHEN, CDR2 SYDVKM.